The 19 T cell receptor beta chains reported below all come from one sample, sequenced in a study of blood T cell repertoires in COVID-19. Clones were read by immunoSEQ multiplex PCR, and TCRdb kept only the in-frame ones, dropping some. The profile covers 200,000 to 250,000 clones, with roughly four fifths appearing a single time and more than 4.5% taken by the ten largest. The sequencing input was PBMCs or T cells enriched from blood (not recorded which). Receptor source: a woman aged 50 to 65 who had been exposed to COVID-19.

The J gene is TRBJ1-1, the V gene TRBV30; possibly TRBD1 for D (5 bases). Germline V CDR1 and CDR2: GTSNPN, SVGIG (reference sequence). V was shortened by 0 bases and J by 3 bases, with 17 bases between the two germline ends. The CDR3 has 16 amino acids. In nucleotides, the CDR3 is TGTGCCTGGAGTGTAAAGCATCCGGGGGGGGACACTGAAGCTTTCTTT. As protein: CAWSVKHPGGDTEAFF.

The chain combines TRBV5-6 with TRBJ2-3, with 9 bases identical to TRBD1. J gave up 2 bases and V 1 base, and 5 bases lay outside the gene matches. CDR1 and CDR2 from the germline V gene are SGHDT and YYEEEE. The CDR3 has 16 amino acids. The CDR3 region is CASSLWTGVVTDTQYF. The CDR3 nucleotides read TGTGCCAGCAGCTTGTGGACAGGGGTTGTCACAGATACGCAGTATTTT.

The rearrangement uses TRBV4-3 and TRBJ2-1; 9 nucleotides line up with TRBD1. This CDR3 region has 16 residues. Germline V gene data show CDR1 as LGHNA and CDR2 as YSLEER. V trimming: 4 bases; J trimming: 5 bases; junction bases outside the gene matches: 9. The CDR3 spells CASSLGPGQGNNEQFF. The CDR3 nucleotides are TGCGCCAGCAGCCTTGGACCCGGACAGGGGAACAATGAGCAGTTCTTC.

The rearrangement links TRBV19 to TRBJ2-3; possible D gene TRBD1, 5 bases. From germline, CDR1 is LNHDA and CDR2 SQIVND (reference sequence). The CDR3 totals 15 residues. With 4 bases removed from V and 2 bases from J, the gap between germline ends came to 13 bases. CDR3 DNA sequence: TGTGCCAGTAGTAAACGACAGCTTGACACAGATACGCAGTATTTT. Translation: CASSKRQLDTDTQYF.

This chain links TRBV5-1 with TRBJ1-2; possible D gene TRBD1, 6 bases. V was cut by 7 bases and J by 6 bases, with 10 bases left in between. The CDR3 consists of 11 residues. The germline CDR1 and CDR2 sequences are SGHRS and YFSETQ. The CDR3 here is CASPRGDGYTF. The CDR3 DNA sequence: TGCGCCAGCCCCAGGGGTGATGGCTACACCTTC.

V is TRBV30 and J is TRBJ1-2; D unclear. Trimming left V 2 bases short and J 7 bases short, with 17 bases between. This CDR3 spans 14 amino acids. CDR1 GTSNPN and CDR2 SVGIG come from the germline V gene (reference sequence). The CDR3 region is CAWSRRRRRGGYTF. DNA for the CDR3: TGTGCCTGGAGTCGACGAAGACGGCGGGGTGGCTACACCTTC. The whole variable domain, filled in from reference TRBV30 and TRBJ1-2, reads SQTIHQWPATLVQPVGSPLSLECTVEGTSNPNLYWYRQAAGRGLQLLFYSVGIGQISSEVPQNLSASRPQDRQFILSSKKLLLSDSGFYLCAWSRRRRRGGYTFGSGTRLTVV.

The chain carries TRBV19 and TRBJ1-1; D gene uncertain. The CDR3 covers 16 residues. CDR1 is LNHDA, CDR2 SQIVND, per germline (reference sequence). V was trimmed by 3 bases and J by 3 bases, leaving 17 bases between them. CDR3 region: CASSIGRTWQDTEAFF. The CDR3 region has the DNA TGTGCCAGTAGTATTGGTCGTACGTGGCAGGACACTGAAGCTTTCTTT.

The CDR3 DNA reads as TGTGCCAGCAGCCTGGGCGAGGGTCCGGGGGAGACCCAGTACTTC. Translation gives CASSLGEGPGETQYF. The rearrangement uses TRBV4-2 and TRBJ2-5; the D gene is possibly TRBD2 (5 bases). CDR3 size: 15 residues. From germline, CDR1 is LGHNA and CDR2 YNFKEQ. The V end was cut by 4 bases, the J end by 5 bases, with 17 bases between.

The count of this clone is one. The chain combines TRBV28 with TRBJ1-2; 8 bases line up with TRBD1. The CDR3 is 13 amino acids. Unmatched junction bases numbered 4, after V lost 3 bases and J lost 7 bases. Germline V gives CDR1 MDHEN, CDR2 SYDVKM. The CDR3 nucleotides are TGTGCCAGCAGTTTGCAGGGGGCGGGTGGCTACACCTTC. It specifies CASSLQGAGGYTF.

In this sample, this clone turned up a few times. This chain links TRBV11-2 with TRBJ2-2; perhaps TRBD1 as D (6 bases). The ends were cut back, 0 bases at V and 4 bases at J, with 12 bases in the middle. This CDR3 region has 16 residues. Germline V gene data show CDR1 as SGHAT and CDR2 as FQNNGV. CDR3 loop: CASSLDPGTPTGELFF. The CDR3 DNA sequence: TGTGCCAGCAGCTTAGATCCGGGGACACCCACCGGGGAGCTGTTTTTT.

The chain joins TRBV10-3 to TRBJ1-2; D may be TRBD1 (6 bases). The CDR3 contains 12 residues. V was trimmed by 6 bases and J by 6 bases, leaving 11 bases between them. The V gene's germline CDR1 is ENHRY and CDR2 SYGVKD. The CDR3 DNA is TGTGCCATCAGGGCTTACAGGGATGGCTACACCTTC. Its protein product is CAIRAYRDGYTF.

The chain carries TRBV6-5 and TRBJ1-4; tentatively, D is TRBD1 (5 bases). Trimming took off 3 bases at V and 8 bases at J, with 10 bases between the two ends. The CDR3 loop spans 13 amino acids. Germline values: CDR1 MNHEY, CDR2 SVGAGI. In DNA form, the CDR3 reads TGTGCCAGCAGTTATTTTAGGGGAGAAAAACTGTTTTTT. This sequence encodes CASSYFRGEKLFF.

The chain links TRBV28 to TRBJ1-3, with TRBD1 as a possible D gene (5 bases). CDR3 length: 13 amino acids. V gave up 6 bases and J gave up 2 bases, with 8 bases separating them. CDR1 MDHEN and CDR2 SYDVKM come from the germline V gene. The CDR3 protein is CASRWGAGNTIYF. CDR3 sequence (DNA): TGTGCCAGCAGATGGGGCGCTGGAAACACCATATATTTT.

A few counts support this clone. At one end, the junction sequence differs from germline, possibly due to a read error. The rearrangement uses TRBV12-3 or TRBV12-4 and TRBJ2-7; TRBD1 is a possible D gene (5 bases). The CDR3 is 12 residues long. The chain's CDR3 is CASSSASGKSCF. DNA of the CDR3: TGTGCCAGCAGTTCGGCTTCAGGGAAATCCTGCTTC.

The gene calls are TRBV28 and TRBJ1-3; 7 positions match TRBD1. This CDR3 contains 17 residues. Looked up from germline, CDR1 is MDHEN and CDR2 is SYDVKM. The junction had 12 bases not matched to a gene; V was cut back by 6 bases and J by 1 base. In DNA, the CDR3 is TGTGCCAGCAGACCGGGAGGGAGGGGGCTATCTGGAAACACCATATATTTT. Its protein product is CASRPGGRGLSGNTIYF.

This sequence joins TRBV9 and TRBJ2-7; 8 positions match TRBD2. CDR1 and CDR2 from the germline V gene are SGDLS and YYNGEE. This CDR3 has 14 residues. J was trimmed by 5 bases and V by 4 bases; bases with no gene match: 8. The CDR3 loop reads CASSHTGGPDEQYF. Written as DNA, the CDR3 is TGTGCCAGCAGCCACACGGGGGGGCCGGACGAGCAGTACTTC.

The V gene is TRBV5-1, the J gene TRBJ2-7, with D possibly TRBD2 on 6 matching bases. Germline-derived CDR1 and CDR2 are SGHRS and YFSETQ. V was cut by 0 bases and J by 6 bases, with 13 bases left in between. This CDR3 is built from 14 residues. CDR3 region: CASSLGALGGEQYF. As DNA, the CDR3 is TGCGCCAGCAGCTTGGGGGCGCTGGGGGGCGAGCAGTACTTC.

The chain employs TRBV14 and TRBJ2-5, with unresolved D. CDR3 length equals 15 residues. CDR1 is SGHDN and CDR2 is FVKESK in the germline V gene. V was shortened by 2 bases and J by 2 bases, with 12 bases between the two germline ends. The CDR3 here is CASSQTVGSQETQYF. In nucleotides, the CDR3 is TGTGCCAGCAGCCAAACAGTCGGATCTCAAGAGACCCAGTACTTC.

The chain employs TRBV5-8 and TRBJ2-6; 8 bases are a match to TRBD1. The J segment lost 0 bases and the V segment lost 6 bases, leaving 5 bases of the junction unmatched. Germline V gives CDR1 SGHTS, CDR2 YDEGEE. The CDR3 is made up of 16 amino acids. CDR3 loop: CASNDRGPSGANVLTF. As DNA, the CDR3 is TGTGCCAGCAACGACAGGGGCCCCTCTGGGGCCAACGTCCTGACTTTC.